This T cell receptor (beta chain) was identified during a study of cytomegalovirus exposure and HLA in healthy donors. Regarding the study as a whole: Reported performance of the classifier showed diagnosis of cytomegalovirus status with high specificity and sensitivity.

Looked up from germline, CDR1 is SGHAT and CDR2 is FQDESV (reference sequence). The CDR3 is 14 residues long. Trimming cost V 4 bases and J 0 bases, with 7 bases left between them. Points on this clone: Its antigen remains unidentified.

Sequencing was performed with immunoSEQ multiplex PCR; in TCRdb, only in-frame clones are kept and a portion is missing. Seen here are 86,000 or so clones, 90% to 96% observed once, and the top ten hold roughly 1.5%. It was the roughly 130-subject validation cohort, separate from the approximately 620-subject first cohort, to which the donors belonged. J is TRBJ2-1 and V is TRBV11-1; D remains ambiguous. The source material was PBMCs. This TCR was recovered from a man aged 18-30 years in good health and CMV-seropositive. The CDR3 sequence: CASSSPYSYNEQFF. The CDR3 DNA reads as TGTGCCAGCAGCTCCCCTTACTCCTACAATGAGCAGTTCTTC.